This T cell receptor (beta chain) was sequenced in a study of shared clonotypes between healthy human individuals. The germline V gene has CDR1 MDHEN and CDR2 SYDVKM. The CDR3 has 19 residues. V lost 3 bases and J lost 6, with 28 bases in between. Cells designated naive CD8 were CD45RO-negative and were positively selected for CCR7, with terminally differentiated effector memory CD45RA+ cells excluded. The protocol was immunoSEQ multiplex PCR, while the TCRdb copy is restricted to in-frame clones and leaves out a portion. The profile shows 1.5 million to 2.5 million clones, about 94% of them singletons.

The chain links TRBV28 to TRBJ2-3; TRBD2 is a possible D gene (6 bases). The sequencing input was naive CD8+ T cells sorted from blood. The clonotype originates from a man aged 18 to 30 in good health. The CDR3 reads CASSLAAETGDLPPDTQYF. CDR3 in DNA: TGTGCCAGCAGTTTGGCCGCAGAGACGGGGGATCTACCTCCGGATACGCAGTATTTT.